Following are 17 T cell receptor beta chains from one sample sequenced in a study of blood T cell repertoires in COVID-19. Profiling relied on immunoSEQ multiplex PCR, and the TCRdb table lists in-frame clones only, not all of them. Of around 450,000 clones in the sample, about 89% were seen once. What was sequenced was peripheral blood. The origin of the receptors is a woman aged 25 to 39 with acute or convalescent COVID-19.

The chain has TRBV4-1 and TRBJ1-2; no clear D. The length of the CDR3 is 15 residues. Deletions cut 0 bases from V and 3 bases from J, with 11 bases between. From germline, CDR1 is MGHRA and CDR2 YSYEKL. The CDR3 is CASSQEVQADYGYTF. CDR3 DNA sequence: TGCGCCAGCAGCCAAGAAGTTCAGGCAGACTATGGCTACACCTTC.

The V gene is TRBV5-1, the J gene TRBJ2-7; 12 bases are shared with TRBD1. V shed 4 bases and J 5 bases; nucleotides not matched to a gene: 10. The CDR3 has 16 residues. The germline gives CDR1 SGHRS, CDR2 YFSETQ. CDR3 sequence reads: CASSPYGTGGEDEQYF. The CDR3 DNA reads TGCGCCAGCAGCCCGTACGGGACAGGGGGCGAAGACGAGCAGTACTTC.

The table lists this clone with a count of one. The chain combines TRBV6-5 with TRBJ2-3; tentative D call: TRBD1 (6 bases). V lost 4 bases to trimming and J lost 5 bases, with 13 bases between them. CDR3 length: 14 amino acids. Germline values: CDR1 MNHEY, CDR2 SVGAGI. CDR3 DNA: TGTGCCAGCAGTTTGACAGGTCCGGGAGATACGCAGTATTTT. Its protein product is CASSLTGPGDTQYF.

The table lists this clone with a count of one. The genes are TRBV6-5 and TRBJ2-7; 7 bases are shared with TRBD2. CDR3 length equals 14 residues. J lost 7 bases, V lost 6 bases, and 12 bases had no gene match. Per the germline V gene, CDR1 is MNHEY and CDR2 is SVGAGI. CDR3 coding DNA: TGTGCCAGCAGCTCCGGGACCTTCGGGGGGGAGCAGTACTTC. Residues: CASSSGTFGGEQYF.

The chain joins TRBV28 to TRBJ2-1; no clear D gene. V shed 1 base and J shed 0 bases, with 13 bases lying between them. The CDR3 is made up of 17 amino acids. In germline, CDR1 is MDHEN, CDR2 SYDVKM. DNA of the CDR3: TGTGCCAGCAGTTTATTTGAAGCAGGAACCTCCTACAATGAGCAGTTCTTC. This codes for CASSLFEAGTSYNEQFF.

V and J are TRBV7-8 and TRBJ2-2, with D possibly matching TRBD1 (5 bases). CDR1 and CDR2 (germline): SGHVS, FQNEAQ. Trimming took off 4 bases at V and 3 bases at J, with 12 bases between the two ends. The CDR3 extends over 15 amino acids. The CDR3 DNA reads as TGTGCCAGCAGCTGGGCAGGCAGGGACACCGGGGAGCTGTTTTTT. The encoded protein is CASSWAGRDTGELFF.

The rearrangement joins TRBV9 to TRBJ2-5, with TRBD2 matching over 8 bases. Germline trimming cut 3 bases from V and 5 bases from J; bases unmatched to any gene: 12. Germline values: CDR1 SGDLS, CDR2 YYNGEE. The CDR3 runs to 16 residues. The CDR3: CASSDESGGPWETQYF. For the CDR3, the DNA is TGTGCCAGCAGCGACGAGTCGGGGGGGCCCTGGGAGACCCAGTACTTC.

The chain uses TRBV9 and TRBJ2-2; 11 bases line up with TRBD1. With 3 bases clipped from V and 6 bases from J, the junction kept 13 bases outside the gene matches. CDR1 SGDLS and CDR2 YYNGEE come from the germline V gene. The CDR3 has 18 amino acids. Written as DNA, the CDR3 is TGTGCCAGCAGCGAGGACATAGGGGACAGGGGGTTTTCCGGGGAGCTGTTTTTT. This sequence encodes CASSEDIGDRGFSGELFF.

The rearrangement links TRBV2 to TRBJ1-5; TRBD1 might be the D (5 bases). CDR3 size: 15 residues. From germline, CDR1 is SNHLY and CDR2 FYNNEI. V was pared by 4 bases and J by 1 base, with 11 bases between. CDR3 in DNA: TGTGCCAGCAGTGGAACCAGGGTCAGCAATCAGCCCCAGCATTTT. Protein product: CASSGTRVSNQPQHF.

The DNA for the CDR3 is TGCGCCAGCAGCCATGGGACTAGCGGTTACGGCACAGATACGCAGTATTTT. This codes for CASSHGTSGYGTDTQYF. The V and J genes are TRBV5-1 and TRBJ2-3, with 11 bases aligning to TRBD2. The V gene end was trimmed by 4 bases and the J gene end by 1 base; junction bases not matched to a gene: 8. The germline V gene has CDR1 SGHRS and CDR2 YFSETQ. The CDR3 is 17 residues long.

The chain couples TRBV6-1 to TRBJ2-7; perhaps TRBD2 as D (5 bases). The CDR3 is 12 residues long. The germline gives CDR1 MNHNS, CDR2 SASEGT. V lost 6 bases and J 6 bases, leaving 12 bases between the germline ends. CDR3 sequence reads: CASSYAAGEQYF. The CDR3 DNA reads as TGTGCCAGCAGCTATGCTGCGGGCGAGCAGTACTTC.

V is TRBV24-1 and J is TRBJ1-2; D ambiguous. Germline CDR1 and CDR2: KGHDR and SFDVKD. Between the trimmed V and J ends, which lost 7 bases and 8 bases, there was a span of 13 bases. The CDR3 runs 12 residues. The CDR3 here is CATSSEGYGYTF. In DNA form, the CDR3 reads TGTGCCACCAGCTCCGAGGGTTACGGCTACACCTTC.

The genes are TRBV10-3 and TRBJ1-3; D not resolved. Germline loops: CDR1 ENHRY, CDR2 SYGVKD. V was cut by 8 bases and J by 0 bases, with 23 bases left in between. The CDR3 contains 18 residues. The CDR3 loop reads CAIRETVFGTSSGNTIYF. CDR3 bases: TGTGCCATCCGAGAAACAGTGTTTGGAACCAGCTCTGGAAACACCATATATTTT.

The CDR3 DNA is TGCGCCAGCAGCTTTACAGGTTCTATGGAGACCCAGTACTTC. It yields the protein CASSFTGSMETQYF. This rearrangement joins TRBV5-1 to TRBJ2-5; D may be TRBD1 (5 bases). V was shortened by 2 bases and J by 5 bases, with 13 bases between the two germline ends. CDR1 SGHRS and CDR2 YFSETQ come from the germline V gene. The CDR3 consists of 14 residues.

CDR3 protein: CASSKRWDEAEGDF. CDR3 nucleotides: TGTGCCAGCAGCAAAAGGTGGGATGAGGCGGAAGGGGACTTC. The chain couples TRBV21-1 to TRBJ2-5; the table's D call of TRBD1 was not tested on the DNA. TRBV21-1 is a recognized pseudogene. This CDR3 is built from 14 residues.

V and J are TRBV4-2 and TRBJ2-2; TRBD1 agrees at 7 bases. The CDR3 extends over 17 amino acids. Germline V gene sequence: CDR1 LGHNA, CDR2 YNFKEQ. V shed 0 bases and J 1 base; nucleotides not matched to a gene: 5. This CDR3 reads CASSQEGTAENTGELFF. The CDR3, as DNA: TGTGCCAGCAGCCAAGAGGGGACAGCGGAGAACACCGGGGAGCTGTTTTTT.

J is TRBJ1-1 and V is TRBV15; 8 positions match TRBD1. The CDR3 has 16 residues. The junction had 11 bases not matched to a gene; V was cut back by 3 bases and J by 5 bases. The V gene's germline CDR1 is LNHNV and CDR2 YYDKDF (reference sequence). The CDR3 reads CATSSPHRGMRTEAFF. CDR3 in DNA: TGTGCCACCAGCAGCCCTCACAGGGGGATGAGGACTGAAGCTTTCTTT.